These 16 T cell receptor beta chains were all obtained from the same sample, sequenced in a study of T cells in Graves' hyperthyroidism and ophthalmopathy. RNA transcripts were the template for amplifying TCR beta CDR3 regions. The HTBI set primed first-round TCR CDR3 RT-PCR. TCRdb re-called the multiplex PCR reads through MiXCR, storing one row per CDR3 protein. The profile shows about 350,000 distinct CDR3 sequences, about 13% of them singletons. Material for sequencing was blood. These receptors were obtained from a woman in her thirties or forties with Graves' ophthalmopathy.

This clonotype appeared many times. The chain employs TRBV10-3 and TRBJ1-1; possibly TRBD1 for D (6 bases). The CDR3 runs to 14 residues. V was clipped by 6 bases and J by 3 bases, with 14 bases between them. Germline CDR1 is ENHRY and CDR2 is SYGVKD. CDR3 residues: CAIRLTGSDTEAFF. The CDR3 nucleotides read TGTGCCATCAGACTAACAGGGAGCGACACTGAAGCTTTCTTT.

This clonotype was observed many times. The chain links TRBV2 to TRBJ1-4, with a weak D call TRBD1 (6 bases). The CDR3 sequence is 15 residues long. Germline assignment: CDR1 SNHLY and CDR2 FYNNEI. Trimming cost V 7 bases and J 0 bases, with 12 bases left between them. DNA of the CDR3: TGTGCCAGCACCCCGACAGGATCAACTAATGAAAAACTGTTTTTT. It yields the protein CASTPTGSTNEKLFF.

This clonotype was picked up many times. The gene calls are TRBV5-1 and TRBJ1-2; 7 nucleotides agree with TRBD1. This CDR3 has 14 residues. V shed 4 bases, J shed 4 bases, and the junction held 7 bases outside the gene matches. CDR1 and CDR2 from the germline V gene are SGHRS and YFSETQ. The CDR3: CASSPGDSSYGYTF. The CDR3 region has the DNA TGCGCCAGCAGCCCGGGGGACAGCTCCTATGGCTACACCTTC.

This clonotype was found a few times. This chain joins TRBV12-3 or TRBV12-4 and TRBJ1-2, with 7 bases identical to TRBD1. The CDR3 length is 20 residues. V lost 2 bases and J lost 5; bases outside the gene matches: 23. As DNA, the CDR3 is TGTGCCAGCAGTTTATATCAAGAGGTATCTGAGAGGGACAGAATTTATGGCTACACCTTC. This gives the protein CASSLYQEVSERDRIYGYTF.

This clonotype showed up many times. The CDR3, as DNA: TGTGCCAGCAGTCTTACACAGGAGAGCTCCTACAATGAGCAGTTCTTC. The encoded protein is CASSLTQESSYNEQFF. The V and J genes are TRBV6-1 and TRBJ2-1; D perhaps matches TRBD1 (5 bases). V dropped 5 bases and J dropped 0 bases, with 14 bases sitting between them. Germline values: CDR1 MNHNS, CDR2 SASEGT. This CDR3 is 16 amino acids long.

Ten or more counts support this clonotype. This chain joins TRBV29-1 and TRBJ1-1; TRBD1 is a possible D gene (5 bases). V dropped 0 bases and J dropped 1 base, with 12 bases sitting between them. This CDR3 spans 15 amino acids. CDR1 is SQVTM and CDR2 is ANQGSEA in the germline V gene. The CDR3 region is CSVEDGRTTNTEAFF. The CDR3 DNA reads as TGCAGCGTTGAAGATGGAAGGACAACGAACACTGAAGCTTTCTTT.

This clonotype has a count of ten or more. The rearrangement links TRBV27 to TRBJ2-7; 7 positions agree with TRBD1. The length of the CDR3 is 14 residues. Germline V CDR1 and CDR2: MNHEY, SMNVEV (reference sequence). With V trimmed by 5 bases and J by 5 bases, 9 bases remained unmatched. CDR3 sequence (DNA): TGTGCCAGCAGTCCGGTGGACAGGCAAGACGAGCAGTACTTC. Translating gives CASSPVDRQDEQYF.

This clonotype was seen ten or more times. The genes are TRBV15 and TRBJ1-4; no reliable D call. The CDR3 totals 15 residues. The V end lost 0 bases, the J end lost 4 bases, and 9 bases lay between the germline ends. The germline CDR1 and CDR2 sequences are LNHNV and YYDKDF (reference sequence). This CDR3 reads CATSRDRVNNEKLFF. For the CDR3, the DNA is TGTGCCACCAGCAGAGATCGGGTCAATAATGAAAAACTGTTTTTT.

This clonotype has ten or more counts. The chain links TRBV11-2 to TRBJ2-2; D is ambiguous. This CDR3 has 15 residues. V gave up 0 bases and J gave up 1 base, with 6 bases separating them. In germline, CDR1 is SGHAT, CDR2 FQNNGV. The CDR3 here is CASSLDWGNTGELFF. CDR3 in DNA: TGTGCCAGCAGCTTAGATTGGGGGAACACCGGGGAGCTGTTTTTT.

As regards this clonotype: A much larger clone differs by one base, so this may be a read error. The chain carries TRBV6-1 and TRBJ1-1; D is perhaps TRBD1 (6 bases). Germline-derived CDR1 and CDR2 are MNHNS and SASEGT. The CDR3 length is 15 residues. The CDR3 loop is CASRNPQGRYTEASF. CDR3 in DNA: TGTGCCAGCAGAAACCCACAGGGACGGTACACTGAAGCTTCCTTT.

In DNA, the CDR3 is TGTGCCAGCAGTGCCTCTTGGGAGCAGTACTTC. Protein product: CASSASWEQYF. This chain connects TRBV12-3 or TRBV12-4 to TRBJ2-7; D uncertain. The V end lost 5 bases, the J end lost 7 bases, and 9 bases lay between the germline ends. This CDR3 comprises 11 residues.

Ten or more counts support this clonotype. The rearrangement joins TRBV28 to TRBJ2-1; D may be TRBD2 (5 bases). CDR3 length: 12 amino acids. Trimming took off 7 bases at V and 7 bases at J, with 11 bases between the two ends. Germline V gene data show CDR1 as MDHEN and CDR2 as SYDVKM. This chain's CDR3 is CASNKLGNEQFF. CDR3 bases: TGTGCCAGCAACAAACTAGGAAATGAGCAGTTCTTC. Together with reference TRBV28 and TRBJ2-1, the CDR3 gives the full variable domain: DVKVTQSSRYLVKRTGEKVFLECVQDMDHENMFWYRQDPGLGLRLIYFSYDVKMKEKGDIPEGYSVSREKKERFSLILESASTNQTSMYLCASNKLGNEQFFGPGTRLTVL.

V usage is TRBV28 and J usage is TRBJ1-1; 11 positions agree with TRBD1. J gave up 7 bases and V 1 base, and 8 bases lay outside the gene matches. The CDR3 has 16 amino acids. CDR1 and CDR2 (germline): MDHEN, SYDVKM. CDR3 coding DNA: TGTGCCAGCAGTTTATTGGGGACAGGGGGGGAAATTGAAGCTTTCTTT. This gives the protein CASSLLGTGGEIEAFF.

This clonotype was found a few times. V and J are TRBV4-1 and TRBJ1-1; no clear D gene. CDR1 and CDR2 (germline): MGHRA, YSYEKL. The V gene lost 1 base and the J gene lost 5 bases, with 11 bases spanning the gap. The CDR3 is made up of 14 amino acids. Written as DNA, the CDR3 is TGCGCCAGCAGCCAAGGGCCCAGGCGGACTGAAGCTTTCTTT. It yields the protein CASSQGPRRTEAFF.

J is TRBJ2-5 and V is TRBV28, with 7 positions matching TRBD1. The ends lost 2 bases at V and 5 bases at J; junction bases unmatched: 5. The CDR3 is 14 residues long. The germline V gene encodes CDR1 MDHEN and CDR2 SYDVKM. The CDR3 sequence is CASSLKQGYETQYF. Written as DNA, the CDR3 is TGTGCCAGCAGTTTAAAACAGGGGTATGAGACCCAGTACTTC.

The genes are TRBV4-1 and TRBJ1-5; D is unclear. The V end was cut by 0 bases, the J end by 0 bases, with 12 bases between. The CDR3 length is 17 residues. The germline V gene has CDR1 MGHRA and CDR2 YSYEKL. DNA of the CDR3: TGCGCCAGCAGCCAAGATGGTTCCGTTTATAGCAATCAGCCCCAGCATTTT. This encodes CASSQDGSVYSNQPQHF.